Listed here are 22 T cell receptor beta chains from one sample, sequenced in a study of T-cell reconstitution after alpha-beta-depleted transplantation in children. It was with unique molecular identifiers that the TCRbeta library was prepared. TCRdb independently ran MiXCR on the PCR reads; one entry per CDR3 protein. Among approximately 6,000 distinct CDR3 sequences listed, 15% to 20% were seen once. This material consisted of PBMCs, mostly from graft donor cells, taken 60 days after TCRalphabeta/CD19-depleted stem cell transplant. All receptors derive from a male patient under 18 who had a stem cell transplant for acute myeloid leukemia, so the T cells may come from the graft donor.

The chain links TRBV27 to TRBJ2-2, with 15 nucleotides matching TRBD2. After removal of 2 bases from V and 7 bases from J, the junction contained 8 bases not matched to a gene. This CDR3 contains 18 residues. The germline gives CDR1 MNHEY, CDR2 SMNVEV (reference sequence). The CDR3 DNA is TGTGCCAGCAGTTTACCGGGGACTAGCGGGAGGAATGGCGGGGAGCTGTTTTTT. It translates to CASSLPGTSGRNGGELFF.

By share, this clonotype ranks as medium-sized (0.01 to 0.1%). The J gene is TRBJ2-2, the V gene TRBV20-1, with D perhaps TRBD1 or TRBD2 (6 bases each). Between the trimmed V and J ends, which lost 6 bases and 6 bases, there was a span of 8 bases. The germline V gene has CDR1 DFQATT and CDR2 SNEGSKA (reference sequence). The CDR3 covers 11 residues. CDR3 region: CSARGAGELFF. Written as DNA, the CDR3 is TGCAGTGCAAGGGGGGCCGGGGAGCTGTTTTTT.

This clonotype was recorded a few times. The chain combines TRBV20-1 with TRBJ2-3; D is unresolved. The CDR3 spans 14 residues. In germline, CDR1 is DFQATT, CDR2 SNEGSKA (reference sequence). The V gene lost 3 bases and the J gene lost 0 bases, with 10 bases spanning the gap. CDR3 loop: CSASTSTSTDTQYF. CDR3 nucleotides: TGCAGTGCTAGTACGAGTACGAGCACAGATACGCAGTATTTT.

This clonotype ranks as medium-sized. The V call is TRBV7-2, the J call TRBJ1-2, with TRBD1 matching over 11 bases. After removal of 5 bases from V and 4 bases from J, the junction contained 15 bases not matched to a gene. Per germline, CDR1 SGHTA and CDR2 FQGNSA. The CDR3 runs 18 residues. The chain's CDR3 is CASSRDRTGGGKGYGYTF. The CDR3 DNA reads as TGTGCCAGCAGCCGTGATAGGACAGGGGGCGGGAAGGGCTATGGCTACACCTTC.

Only a few counts were recorded for this clonotype. The chain has TRBV27 and TRBJ1-2, with TRBD1 identical over 9 bases. Germline lookup yields CDR1 MNHEY and CDR2 SMNVEV (reference sequence). The V and J ends lost 5 bases and 4 bases, in that order; junction bases with no gene match: 5. The CDR3 has 14 residues. The DNA of the CDR3 is TGTGCCAGCAGTCGCCCGGGACAGGGCTATGGCTACACCTTC. It encodes CASSRPGQGYGYTF.

This clonotype is labeled as medium-sized. The V and J genes are TRBV5-4 and TRBJ2-5; D is perhaps TRBD1 or TRBD2 (6 bases each). Trimming took off 2 bases at V and 6 bases at J, with 20 bases between the two ends. The germline CDR1 and CDR2 sequences are SGHNT and YYREEE (reference sequence). This CDR3 comprises 16 residues. The CDR3 loop is CASSFVSAGGMQTQYF. CDR3 DNA sequence: TGTGCCAGCAGCTTTGTTAGCGCCGGGGGCATGCAGACCCAGTACTTC.

This clonotype was seen a few times. This chain joins TRBV7-2 and TRBJ2-1; TRBD1 matches at 7 bases. The germline CDR1 and CDR2 sequences are SGHTA and FQGNSA. The junction had 5 bases not matched to a gene; V was cut back by 7 bases and J by 8 bases. The CDR3 is made up of 12 amino acids. As DNA, the CDR3 is TGTGCCAGCAATCAACAGGGGTATGAGCAGTTCTTC. Residues: CASNQQGYEQFF.

Judged by abundance, this clonotype is medium-sized. The V and J genes are TRBV5-1 and TRBJ2-3; D call uncertain. Germline lookup yields CDR1 SGHRS and CDR2 YFSETQ. This CDR3 has 12 amino acids. The V gene lost 4 bases and the J gene lost 7 bases, with 10 bases spanning the gap. CDR3 protein: CASSRTAHTQYF. The CDR3 bases are TGCGCCAGCAGCCGAACAGCCCATACGCAGTATTTT.

Concerning this clonotype itself: A clone one base away is much larger, so this may be a read error. V is TRBV5-1 and J is TRBJ2-1; possible D gene TRBD2, 5 bases. This CDR3 has 15 residues. Germline V gives CDR1 SGHRS, CDR2 YFSETQ. Deletions cut 0 bases from V and 8 bases from J, with 15 bases between. For the CDR3, the DNA is TGCGCCAGCAGCTTGGTGACGGGATGTGGCGATGAGCAGTTCTTC. This gives the protein CASSLVTGCGDEQFF.

This chain links TRBV5-1 with TRBJ2-2; 7 bases line up with TRBD2. The CDR3 covers 16 residues. V lost 4 bases to trimming and J lost 4 bases; unmatched junction nucleotides: 10. The germline gives CDR1 SGHRS, CDR2 YFSETQ. DNA for the CDR3: TGCGCCAGCAGCCAACTGGGAGGGTTGGCCACCGGGGAGCTGTTTTTT. It codes for CASSQLGGLATGELFF.

In this sample, this clonotype is medium-sized. The CDR3 nucleotides read TGCGCCAGCGGTACAGGGCAGAGCTCCTACAATGAGCAGTTCTTC. Protein sequence: CASGTGQSSYNEQFF. The rearrangement uses TRBV5-1 and TRBJ2-1; possible D gene TRBD1, 6 bases. Germline CDR1 is SGHRS and CDR2 is YFSETQ. The CDR3 sequence is 15 residues long. V lost 7 bases, J lost 0 bases, and 14 bases lay in between.

This clonotype is classed as medium-sized (0.01 to 0.1%). The rearrangement joins TRBV3-1 to TRBJ2-7; tentatively, D is TRBD2 (6 bases). The V gene's germline CDR1 is LGHDT and CDR2 YNNKEL (reference sequence). CDR3 size: 15 residues. V shed 0 bases and J shed 5 bases, with 14 bases lying between them. DNA for the CDR3: TGTGCCAGCAGCCAAGAACTAGCTGTATCCCACGAGCAGTACTTC. It encodes CASSQELAVSHEQYF.

This chain links TRBV3-1 with TRBJ1-2, with TRBD1 as a possible D gene (5 bases). V lost 0 bases and J 9 bases, leaving 14 bases between the germline ends. CDR1 and CDR2 (germline): LGHDT, YNNKEL (reference sequence). The CDR3 spans 14 residues. The CDR3 loop reads CASSQEGPAYSYTF. CDR3 in DNA: TGTGCCAGCAGCCAAGAGGGACCAGCGTATAGCTACACCTTC.

By share, this clonotype counts as medium-sized (0.01 to 0.1%). The V call is TRBV7-2, the J call TRBJ1-4; 7 nucleotides align to TRBD1. V was pared by 4 bases and J by 7 bases, with 15 bases of the junction left unmatched. The V gene's germline CDR1 is SGHTA and CDR2 FQGNSA. CDR3 size: 17 residues. The CDR3 sequence is CASSSRPGQGGIEKLFF. CDR3 in DNA: TGTGCCAGCAGCTCCCGCCCTGGGCAGGGGGGGATTGAAAAACTGTTTTTT.

This clonotype has a handful of counts. V usage is TRBV9 and J usage is TRBJ1-4, with a possible D match to TRBD1 (6 bases). Trimming cost V 3 bases and J 4 bases, with 13 bases left between them. Germline CDR1 is SGDLS and CDR2 is YYNGEE. The CDR3 length is 15 residues. The DNA for the CDR3 is TGTGCCAGCAGCGCCGAGGGGGGCTTTAATGAAAAACTGTTTTTT. It specifies CASSAEGGFNEKLFF.

The chain joins TRBV20-1 to TRBJ2-1; TRBD2 aligns across 8 bases. Germline V gives CDR1 DFQATT, CDR2 SNEGSKA (reference sequence). With 0 bases clipped from V and 4 bases from J, the junction kept 11 bases outside the gene matches. The length of the CDR3 is 17 residues. The CDR3 protein is CSARDASGGMGYNEQFF. The CDR3, as DNA: TGCAGTGCTAGAGATGCCAGCGGGGGAATGGGGTACAATGAGCAGTTCTTC.

The chain is built from TRBV7-9 and TRBJ1-1; no clear D. V lost 2 bases to trimming and J lost 8 bases, with 6 bases between them. The CDR3 is 11 amino acids. From germline, CDR1 is SEHNR and CDR2 FQNEAQ (reference sequence). The CDR3 region is CASSLNGEAFF. CDR3 bases: TGTGCCAGCAGCTTAAACGGAGAAGCTTTCTTT.

This clonotype was seen a handful of times. The chain joins TRBV20-1 to TRBJ1-4; 7 nucleotides agree with TRBD1. Germline-derived CDR1 and CDR2 are DFQATT and SNEGSKA (reference sequence). The CDR3 extends over 13 amino acids. The J segment lost 8 bases and the V segment lost 5 bases, leaving 8 bases of the junction unmatched. As DNA, the CDR3 is TGCAGTGCTTTACAGGGGCCAGGGGAAAAACTGTTTTTT. Encoded protein: CSALQGPGEKLFF.

The V call is TRBV6-2 or TRBV6-3, the J call TRBJ2-7; no clear D. In germline, CDR1 is MNHEY, CDR2 SVGEGT. The CDR3 consists of 14 residues. Trimming shortened V by 7 bases and J by 1 base, and 14 bases separated the two germline ends. CDR3 sequence: CASTYSWRSYEQYF. The CDR3 DNA reads as TGTGCCAGCACCTACTCGTGGCGTTCCTACGAGCAGTACTTC.

To note about this clonotype: This could be a read error, since a much larger clone is one nucleotide away. The rearrangement joins TRBV6-1 to TRBJ2-5; D tentatively fits TRBD1 or TRBD2 (5 bases each). The CDR3 is 15 residues long. V was pared by 6 bases and J by 5 bases, with 19 bases between. CDR1 is MNHNS, CDR2 SASEGT, per germline. The CDR3 sequence is CASSAQLGAWETQYF. The CDR3 DNA reads as TGTGCCAGCAGCGCACAACTAGGGGCCTGGGAGACCCAGTACTTC.

This chain links TRBV21-1 with TRBJ2-7; the tabulated D call, TRBD2, remains unverified against the DNA. TRBV21-1 is a pseudogene locus. This CDR3 contains 15 residues. CDR3 nucleotide sequence: TGTGCCAGCAGCAAGTTCGGGGACTGGCGATACGAGCAGTACTTC. Residues: CASSKFGDWRYEQYF.

The chain employs TRBV7-9 and TRBJ1-2, with D perhaps TRBD1 (5 bases). The CDR3 is 13 residues long. CDR1 and CDR2 (germline): SEHNR, FQNEAQ (reference sequence). Trimming took off 3 bases at V and 3 bases at J, with 8 bases between the two ends. The CDR3 DNA reads TGTGCCAGCAGCTTCAGGGTCGACTATGGCTACACCTTC. Its translation is CASSFRVDYGYTF.